This TCR beta chain was recorded in a study of blood T cell repertoires in COVID-19. Background on the study: Sites across the United States, Italy and Spain contributed samples from acute and convalescent COVID-19. PBMCs, B-cell-depleted T cells, or T cells were the source of the cDNA or gDNA that made up the material.

Cohorts were based on clinical histories the participants reported. In germline, CDR1 is LNHDA, CDR2 SQIVND (reference sequence). The V gene lost 6 bases and the J gene lost 3 bases, with 5 bases spanning the gap. This CDR3 is 11 amino acids long. Produced via immunoSEQ multiplex PCR; TCRdb's table is partial and in-frame only. The sample lists about 160,000 clones; roughly 85% were seen once. The chain combines TRBV19 with TRBJ2-5; D remains unclear. This TCR derives from a man aged 55-75 years who had recovered from COVID-19. Input material: PBMCs or T cells enriched from blood (not recorded which). The CDR3, as DNA: TGTGCCAGTAGGGCAGAAGAGACCCAGTACTTC. Translating gives CASRAEETQYF. The full variable domain, in which reference TRBV19 and TRBJ2-5 provide the parts outside the CDR3, is DGGITQSPKYLFRKEGQNVTLSCEQNLNHDAMYWYRQDPGQGLRLIYYSQIVNDFQKGDIAEGYSVSREKKESFPLTVTSAQKNPTAFYLCASRAEETQYFGPGTRLLVL.